The rows below give T cell receptor beta chains drawn from one sample of a study of early T cells in non-severe SARS-CoV-2 infection. TCRdb reprocessed the 5' RACE reads via MiXCR and lists one record per CDR3 protein. The sample lists fewer than 85,000 distinct CDR3 sequences, 7.5% to 10% occurring once. Sequenced sample: whole blood. These receptor sequences come from an adult who was a healthcare worker with PCR-confirmed SARS-CoV-2 infection or an uninfected control (not recorded which). CDR3s include the opening cysteine and the closing phenylalanine or tryptophan. D genes are given only for firm matches. A clone size is listed for some rows: how often the clone was seen (once, few, many), or a class if it is expanded.

>TRBJ1-2|TRBV7-3|few|.
TGTGCCAGCAGCTTCCAGGGTAGCTATGGCTACACCTTC
CASSFQGSYGYTF
>TRBJ2-5|TRBV29-1|.|TRBD1
TGCAGCGCTCGACAGGGTAGCGAGACCCAGTACTTC
CSARQGSETQYF
>TRBJ2-2|TRBV5-5|.|.
TGTGCCAGCAGCTTAGAAGGGGGGCGGCGAAACACCGGGGAGCTGTTTTTT
CASSLEGGRRNTGELFF
>TRBJ1-5|TRBV28|few|.
TGTGCCAGCAGCCTCCTAAGGCTCAATCAGCCCCAGCATTTT
CASSLLRLNQPQHF
>TRBJ1-1|TRBV28|few|.
TGTGCCAGCAACGAACCCCGGGAAGGCGCTTTCTTT
CASNEPREGAFF
>TRBJ2-7|TRBV28|few|.
TGTGCCAGCAGCGTCTGGGCCACAGATCCCACCTCCTACGAGCGGTACTTC
CASSVWATDPTSYERYF
>TRBJ2-7|TRBV20-1|few|.
TGCAGTGGGGGTTGGGCCTACGAGCAGTACTTC
CSGGWAYEQYF
>TRBJ1-2|TRBV20-1|.|TRBD1
TGCAGTGCTCCGGGACAGGGAGAGGGAGTCTATGGCTACACCTTC
CSAPGQGEGVYGYTF
>TRBJ2-2|TRBV15|few|.
TGTGCCACCAGCCCGATAGCGGCGAACACCGGGGAGCTGTTTTTT
CATSPIAANTGELFF
>TRBJ2-6|TRBV9|many|.
TGTGCCAGCAGCGCAAGCCAGGGAGGAATTTCTGGGGCCAACGTCCTGACTTTC
CASSASQGGISGANVLTF
>TRBJ1-1|TRBV25-1|.|.
TGTGCCAGCAGTCTGTACACTGAAGCTTTCTTT
CASSLYTEAFF
>TRBJ2-5|TRBV7-6|many|.
TGTGCCAGCAGCCCCGTGGGGGAGACCCAGTACTTC
CASSPVGETQYF
>TRBJ2-7|TRBV6-6|.|TRBD1
TGTGCCAGCAGTCTCACAGGGGGCGCCGTCGACGAGCAGTACTTC
CASSLTGGAVDEQYF
>TRBJ2-2|TRBV2|many|TRBD1
TGTGCCAGCAGTGGGGACAGGGCGCGGACCGGGGAGCTGTTTTTT
CASSGDRARTGELFF
>TRBJ2-7|TRBV7-2|many|TRBD2
TGTGCCAGCAGCCCGAGGGGGCTAGCGGGAGCGGGGGAGCAGTACTTC
CASSPRGLAGAGEQYF
>TRBJ2-1|TRBV7-9|many|TRBD2
TGTGCCAGCCGGTTCCTAGCGGGAGCGGGGGGTGAGCAGTTCTTC
CASRFLAGAGGEQFF
>TRBJ2-7|TRBV7-9|many|.
TGTGCCAGCAGCTTAGGCGGGGACGTAACCTACGAGCAGTACTTC
CASSLGGDVTYEQYF
>TRBJ2-7|TRBV7-6|many|.
TGTGCCAGCAGCTTAGTACAGGGGACTCGGTACGAGCAGTACTTC
CASSLVQGTRYEQYF
>TRBJ1-2|TRBV20-1|few|.
TGCAGTGCTAGGCTGGTTTCTGGGTCTAACTATGGCTACACCTTC
CSARLVSGSNYGYTF
>TRBJ1-6|TRBV28|.|TRBD1
TGTGCCAGCAGTCCCCCCGTAGGGGGCGGGTCACCCCTCCACTTT
CASSPPVGGGSPLHF
>TRBJ2-1|TRBV7-2|few|.
TGTGCCAGCAGAGGGGGCGGGGCCCTGAGCTCCTACAATGAGCAGTTCTTC
CASRGGGALSSYNEQFF
>TRBJ2-3|TRBV5-4|few|.
TGTGCCAGCAGTTCCCCAAGAAGCGGGCTTAGCACAGATACGCAGTATTTT
CASSSPRSGLSTDTQYF
>TRBJ1-3|TRBV7-2|few|.
TGTGCCAGCAGCTTAAGGATGGGCAGCTCTGGAAACACCATATATTTT
CASSLRMGSSGNTIYF
>TRBJ1-5|TRBV28|many|.
TGTGCCAGCAGTTTACTTTCGGACAATCAGCCCCAGCATTTT
CASSLLSDNQPQHF
>TRBJ2-5|TRBV28|.|TRBD2
TGTGCCAGCAGTGGCGAGCGGGGATACCAAGAGACCCAGTACTTC
CASSGERGYQETQYF
>TRBJ2-3|TRBV7-9|few|.
TGTGCCAGCAGCTCCACCAGACGCTCCACAGATACGCAGTATTTT
CASSSTRRSTDTQYF
>TRBJ1-4|TRBV27|many|.
TGTGCCAGCAGTGCAACTAATGAAAAACTGTTTTTT
CASSATNEKLFF
>TRBJ2-1|TRBV6-4|many|.
TGTGCCAGCAGTTCTCCTAGCCCCATTGAGTTCTTC
CASSSPSPIEFF
>TRBJ1-6|TRBV9|many|.
TGTGCCAGCAGCGTAGCCCGGGACGGACCCCTCCACTTT
CASSVARDGPLHF
>TRBJ2-1|TRBV4-2|many|TRBD2
TGTGCCAGCAGCCAAGGCTCGGGAGGGCTCTGGAATGAGCAGTTCTTC
CASSQGSGGLWNEQFF
>TRBJ2-3|TRBV7-2|many|.
TGTGCCAGCAGCTTAAAAGGGGGTAGCGGCCCCACAGATACGCAGTATTTT
CASSLKGGSGPTDTQYF
>TRBJ2-1|TRBV20-1|many|TRBD1
TGCAGTGCTAACGACAGGGGGGATGAGCAGTTCTTC
CSANDRGDEQFF
>TRBJ2-1|TRBV20-1|many|TRBD1
TGCAGTGCTAGCCGACCGGGAAACGGACAGGGGGGGAATGAGCAGTTCTTC
CSASRPGNGQGGNEQFF
>TRBJ2-1|TRBV7-6|many|TRBD1
TGTGCCTGCAACTCGGGACAGGGCGACAATGAGCAGTTCTTC
CACNSGQGDNEQFF
>TRBJ2-1|TRBV6-1|.|.
TGTGCCAGCAGTGTAGGAGCGGAACCTAACAATGAGCAGTTCTTC
CASSVGAEPNNEQFF
>TRBJ2-7|TRBV5-1|.|TRBD2
TGCGCCAGCAGCCTCGGACTAGCGGATCCCTACGAGCAGTACTTC
CASSLGLADPYEQYF
>TRBJ2-7|TRBV6-1|many|.
TGTGCCAGCAGTGAATCCCAGGGCACAGTCCCCTACGAGCAGTACTTC
CASSESQGTVPYEQYF
>TRBJ1-2|TRBV24-1|many|TRBD1
TGTGCCACCAGCGGGACAGGACGGAGTGATGGCTACACCTTC
CATSGTGRSDGYTF
>TRBJ1-6|TRBV2|.|TRBD1
TGTGCCAGCAGGGCCGGGACAGGGACTAATTCACCCCTCCACTTT
CASRAGTGTNSPLHF
>TRBJ2-5|TRBV18|many|.
TGTGCCAGCTCACGACGCTCACTAGAAGGCGAGACCCAGTACTTC
CASSRRSLEGETQYF
>TRBJ1-2|TRBV12-3/TRBV12-4|.|TRBD1
TGTGCCAGCAGTTTACAGGGGGCTAATGGCTACACCTTC
CASSLQGANGYTF
>TRBJ2-5|TRBV20-1|many|.
TGCAGTGCCCACCGGACCCAAGAGACCCAGTACTTC
CSAHRTQETQYF
>TRBJ2-3|TRBV25-1|many|.
TGTGCCAGCAGGAGGAGAGGGAGCACAGATACGCAGTATTTT
CASRRRGSTDTQYF
>TRBJ1-6|TRBV27|few|.
TGTGCCAGCAGTTTATCCAACAGCCAGGTGGGATCACCCCTCCACTTT
CASSLSNSQVGSPLHF
>TRBJ2-2|TRBV12-3/TRBV12-4|medium-sized|.
TGTGCCAGCAGTCGGACGGGGGAGCTGTTTTTT
CASSRTGELFF
>TRBJ2-3|TRBV20-1|.|TRBD2
TGCAGTGCTTTCACCGGGACTAGTGGCCCAGATACGCAGTATTTT
CSAFTGTSGPDTQYF
>TRBJ2-1|TRBV7-2|many|TRBD2
TGTGCCAGCCGCCAGGTCGGGGAGACTAGCTCATTCTTC
CASRQVGETSSFF
>TRBJ2-6|TRBV7-8|.|.
TGTGCCAGCAGCTTAGGTCCTTTCTCTGGGGCCAACGTCCTGACTTTC
CASSLGPFSGANVLTF
>TRBJ2-5|TRBV6-1|few|TRBD2
TGTGCCAGCTCCCATGGACTAGCGGGAGAGACCCAGTACTTC
CASSHGLAGETQYF
>TRBJ2-5|TRBV6-5|.|.
TGTGCCAGCAGTCCCCCGGGCTCGCCGGGACTGTACTTC
CASSPPGSPGLYF
>TRBJ1-6|TRBV12-3/TRBV12-4|many|TRBD1
TGTGCCAGCAGTTTGGGACAGGGGAATTCACCCCTCCACTTT
CASSLGQGNSPLHF
>TRBJ2-1|TRBV5-1|many|.
TGCGCCAGCAGCTGGGGGAACAATGAGCAGTTCTTC
CASSWGNNEQFF
>TRBJ1-1|TRBV6-6|.|.
TGTGCCAGCAGCAGGGTGAACACTGAAGCTTTCTTT
CASSRVNTEAFF
>TRBJ2-2|TRBV12-3/TRBV12-4|few|TRBD1
TGTGCCAGCACTGACCGACAGGGGTTGGGCACCGGGGAGCTGTTTTTT
CASTDRQGLGTGELFF
>TRBJ1-6|TRBV6-5|.|TRBD1
TGTGCCAGCAGGACAACAGGGGAGGCTTCACCCCTCCACTTT
CASRTTGEASPLHF